The T cell receptor beta chain under discussion was sequenced for a study of blood T cell repertoires in COVID-19. Study information: Sites in the United States, Italy and Spain provided acute and convalescent COVID-19 samples.

J was trimmed by 6 bases and V by 7 bases; bases with no gene match: 9. Per germline, CDR1 GTSNPN and CDR2 SVGIG (reference sequence). The CDR3 sequence is 13 residues long. TCRdb's copy holds only in-frame clones and misses some; the assay was immunoSEQ multiplex PCR. This sample has under 300,000 clones, with about nine tenths found just once. What was sequenced was peripheral blood. The chain is built from TRBV30 and TRBJ2-1; the match to TRBD2 covers 7 bases. The clonotype comes from a woman between 40 and 50 years old with acute or convalescent COVID-19. Written as DNA, the CDR3 is TGTGCCTTCACCCGGGGGGTCGGCAATGAGCAGTTCTTC. Translated: CAFTRGVGNEQFF. Complete variable domain (other parts from reference TRBV30 and TRBJ2-1): SQTIHQWPATLVQPVGSPLSLECTVEGTSNPNLYWYRQAAGRGLQLLFYSVGIGQISSEVPQNLSASRPQDRQFILSSKKLLLSDSGFYLCAFTRGVGNEQFFGPGTRLTVL.